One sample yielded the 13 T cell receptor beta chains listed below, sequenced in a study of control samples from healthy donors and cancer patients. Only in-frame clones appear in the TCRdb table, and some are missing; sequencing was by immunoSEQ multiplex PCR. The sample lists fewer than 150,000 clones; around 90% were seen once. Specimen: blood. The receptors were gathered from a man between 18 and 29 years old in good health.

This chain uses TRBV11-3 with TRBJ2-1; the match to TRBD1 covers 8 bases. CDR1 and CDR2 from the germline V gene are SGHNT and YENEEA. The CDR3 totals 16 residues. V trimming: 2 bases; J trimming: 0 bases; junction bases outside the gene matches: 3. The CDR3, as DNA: TGTGCCAGCAGCTTATGGGACAGGAGCTCCTACAATGAGCAGTTCTTC. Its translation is CASSLWDRSSYNEQFF.

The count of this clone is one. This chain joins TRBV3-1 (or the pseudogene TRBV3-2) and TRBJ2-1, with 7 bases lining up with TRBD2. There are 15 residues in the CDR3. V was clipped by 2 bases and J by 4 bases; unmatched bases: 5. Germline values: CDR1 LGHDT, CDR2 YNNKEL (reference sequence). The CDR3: CASSQRDGGYNEQFF. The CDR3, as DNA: TGTGCCAGCAGCCAACGGGACGGGGGGTACAATGAGCAGTTCTTC.

The CDR3 bases are TGTGCCAGCTCACCAAGTAACAGGGATGGTACCGGGGAGCTGTTTTTT. Translation gives CASSPSNRDGTGELFF. J is TRBJ2-2 and V is TRBV18; D possibly corresponds to TRBD1 (6 bases). Per the germline V gene, CDR1 is KGHSH and CDR2 is LQKENI. The CDR3 has 16 amino acids. V dropped 2 bases and J dropped 5 bases, with 15 bases sitting between them.

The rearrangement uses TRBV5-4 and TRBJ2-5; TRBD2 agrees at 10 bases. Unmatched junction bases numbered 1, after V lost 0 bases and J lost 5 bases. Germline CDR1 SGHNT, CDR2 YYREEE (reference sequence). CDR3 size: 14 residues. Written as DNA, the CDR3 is TGTGCCAGCAGCTTGGAGGGACTAGCGGAGACCCAGTACTTC. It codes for CASSLEGLAETQYF.

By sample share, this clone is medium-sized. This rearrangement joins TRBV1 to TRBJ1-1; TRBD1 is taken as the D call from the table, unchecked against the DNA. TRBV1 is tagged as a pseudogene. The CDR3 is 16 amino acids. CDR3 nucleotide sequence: TGCACCAGCAGCCAAGATCCCTGGGGGCTGAACACTGAAGCTTTCTTT. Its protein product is CTSSQDPWGLNTEAFF.

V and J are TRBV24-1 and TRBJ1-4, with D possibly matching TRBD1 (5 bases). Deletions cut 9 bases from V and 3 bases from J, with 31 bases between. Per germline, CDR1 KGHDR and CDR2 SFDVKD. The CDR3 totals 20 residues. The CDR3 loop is CATCRPPAVGTMGSNEKLFF. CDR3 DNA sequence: TGTGCCACCTGTCGGCCTCCAGCGGTTGGGACGATGGGCTCTAATGAAAAACTGTTTTTT.

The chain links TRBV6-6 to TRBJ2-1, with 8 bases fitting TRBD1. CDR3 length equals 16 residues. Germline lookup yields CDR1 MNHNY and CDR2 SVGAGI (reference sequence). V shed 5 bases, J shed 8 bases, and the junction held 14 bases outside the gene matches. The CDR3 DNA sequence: TGTGCCAGCAGTCCCTCGGGTACGGGACAGGACTATGAGCAGTTCTTC. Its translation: CASSPSGTGQDYEQFF.

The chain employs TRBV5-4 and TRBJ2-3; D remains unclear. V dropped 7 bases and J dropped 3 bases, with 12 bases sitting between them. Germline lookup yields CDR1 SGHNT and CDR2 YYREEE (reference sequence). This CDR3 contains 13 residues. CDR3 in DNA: TGTGCCAGCGGTTCCCCCGCAACAGATACGCAGTATTTT. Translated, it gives CASGSPATDTQYF.

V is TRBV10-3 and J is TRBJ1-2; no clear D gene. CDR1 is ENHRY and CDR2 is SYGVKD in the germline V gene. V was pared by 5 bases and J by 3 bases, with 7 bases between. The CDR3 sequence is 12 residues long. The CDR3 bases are TGTGCCATCAGTCGTGGGGACTATGGCTACACCTTC. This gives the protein CAISRGDYGYTF.

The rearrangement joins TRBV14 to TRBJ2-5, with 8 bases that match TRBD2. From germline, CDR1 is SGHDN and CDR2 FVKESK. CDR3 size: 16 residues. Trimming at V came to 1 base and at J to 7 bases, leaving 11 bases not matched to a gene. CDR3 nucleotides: TGTGCCAGCAGCCAAGGGGGGACTAGATCGTACGGGACCCAGTACTTC. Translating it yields CASSQGGTRSYGTQYF.

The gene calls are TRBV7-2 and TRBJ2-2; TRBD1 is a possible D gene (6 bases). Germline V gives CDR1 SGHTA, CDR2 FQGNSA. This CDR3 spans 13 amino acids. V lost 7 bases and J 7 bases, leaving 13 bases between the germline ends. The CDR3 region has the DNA TGTGCCAGCACCCTGAGGGGGTTCGGGGAGCTGTTTTTT. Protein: CASTLRGFGELFF.

CDR3 residues: CASSQTPRGETQYF. The CDR3 region has the DNA TGTGCCAGCAGCCAGACCCCGCGGGGAGAGACCCAGTACTTC. The V gene is TRBV7-2, the J gene TRBJ2-5; D is perhaps TRBD2 (6 bases). The V end lost 5 bases, the J end lost 4 bases, and 14 bases lay between the germline ends. Germline CDR1 reads SGHTA; CDR2 reads FQGNSA. The CDR3 sequence is 14 residues long.

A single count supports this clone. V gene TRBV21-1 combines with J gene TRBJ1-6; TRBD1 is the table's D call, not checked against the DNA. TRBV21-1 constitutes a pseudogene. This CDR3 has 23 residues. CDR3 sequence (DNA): TGTGCCAGCAGCAAAGTAGGAGGGACAGGGTCATCGATCCAGGAGACTTATAGTTCACCCCTCCACTTT. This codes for CASSKVGGTGSSIQETYSSPLHF.